The T cell receptor (beta chain) described here comes from a study of blood T cell repertoires in COVID-19. About the research overall: Samples representing acute and convalescent COVID-19 were sourced from the United States, Italy and Spain. Sample material is recorded as cDNA or gDNA derived from T cells, B-cell-depleted T cells, or PBMCs.

Methods used by the authors: Cell counts per sample came from amplifying reference gene primers. Clones were read by immunoSEQ multiplex PCR, and TCRdb kept only the in-frame ones, dropping some. Clone size and the V and J calls come from that table; the DNA yielded D and trimming. This sample has over 200,000 clones, with roughly 80% found just once. The CDR3 runs to 15 residues. Trimming took 4 bases from V and 2 from J, leaving 15 bases between them. The V gene's germline CDR1 is SGHNT and CDR2 YYREEE (reference sequence). The rearrangement uses TRBV5-4 and TRBJ1-1, with D unresolved. This receptor was identified in a human donor in a cohort sampled during active COVID-19. Material: peripheral blood. The CDR3 bases are TGTGCCAGCAGCCCTGATTTACAGATAAACACTGAAGCTTTCTTT. It yields the protein CASSPDLQINTEAFF.